This TCR beta chain was observed in a study of blood T cell repertoires in COVID-19. Study information: COVID-19 samples collected from the United States, Italy and Spain covered acute and convalescent phases.

Original processing notes: From reference gene primer amplification, estimates of nucleated cell counts were derived. TCRdb's copy holds only in-frame clones and misses some; the assay was immunoSEQ multiplex PCR. V and J calls and clone size are given by that table; D and trimming were obtained from the DNA. Of under 400,000 clones in the sample, about nine tenths were seen once. The V and J ends lost 0 bases and 5 bases, in that order; junction bases with no gene match: 8. This CDR3 spans 15 amino acids. Looked up from germline, CDR1 is SQVTM and CDR2 is ANQGSEA. J is TRBJ1-1 and V is TRBV29-1, with 8 bases lining up with TRBD1. The specimen sequenced was peripheral blood. The source of this sequence is a woman in her 30s with COVID-19, enrolled during active disease. Here the CDR3 reads CSVEEWQGAKTEAFF. In DNA form, the CDR3 reads TGCAGCGTTGAAGAATGGCAGGGGGCAAAAACTGAAGCTTTCTTT.